The source of this TCR beta chain is a study of T cell responses to AZD1222 COVID-19 vaccine (dated by TCRdb to the early 2020s). About the investigation overall: AZD1222 recipients given second doses at about 4 weeks or at about 12 weeks were pooled, since spike-specific TCR depth and breadth were not found to differ between the two schedules. Enrollment into the trials was organized by age into subgroups of 18-55, 56-69 and 70-plus years, and those subgroups contained approximately 160, 26 and 62 TCR-sequenced participants, respectively. TCR sequencing covered about 230 trial participants: some 210 given two doses of AZD1222 and 26 given two doses of MenACWY control vaccine. What the authors observed across the whole study: Conclusions about previously exposed vaccinees were limited because only six AZD1222 recipients were SARS-CoV-2 seropositive at baseline. Participants were mostly white British, with more females than males. The authors suggested clonal diversity may have been underestimated. After two AZD1222 doses, both the breadth and the depth of spike-specific TCRs were significantly higher than at day 0 and than in MenACWY recipients. The whole spike protein was spanned by vaccine-associated CD4 TCRs, and dominant responses were seen in regions 160-218 and 743-854. In the small 56-69-year group, the increase in depth fell short of significance, most likely because of low power. Epitopes outside the regions mutated in the B.1.351 and B.1.1.7 variants were reportedly recognized by nearly half of the unique spike-specific TCRs. Because no day 14 peak-response samples were available, the repertoires could be characterized only after the peak T cell response.

Trimming costs V 3 bases and J 5 bases, and their ends lie 11 bases apart. Including cysteine and phenylalanine, the CDR3 has 14 amino acids. Only the CDR3 DNA is retained, 42 bases long and in frame from the first base. The germline V gene yields KGHSH for CDR1 and LQKENI for CDR2. Comments on this clone: Its antigen remains unidentified. No quality values exist for individual bases; no much larger clone is one base distant.

According to the study, the label for this sample's time point signals: baseline before first vaccination. Vaccinee samples were obtained from the UK trials COV001 and COV002, which included a single-blind randomized controlled phase 2/3 trial of AZD1222 (ChAdOx1 nCoV-19) in healthy adults. Trial participant PBMC samples were collected at day 0 and day 28 after the second dose for TCRbeta chain sequencing. The CDR3 regions of human TCRbeta chains were analyzed by immunosequencing. The study's own analysis went as follows. TCRs in the repertoires were compared against a reference library of SARS-CoV-2-specific TCRs that had been generated with the MIRA antigen-specificity platform. Breadth meant the fraction of unique TCRs that were SARS-CoV-2-associated, whereas depth meant the fraction of total T cells that were SARS-CoV-2-associated. Using the MIRA data, every spike-specific TCR was mapped to the spike region that the TCR reacted to and assigned to either a CD4 or a CD8 class. Log10-transformed breadth and depth values were compared by one-way ANOVA with Sidak's multiple comparisons tests. In TCRdb, the immuneACCESS table is reduced to in-frame sequences with V and J assigned. These tables do not hold every clone; where another copy was compared, an unresolved V gene accounts for under half, and the others remain unexplained. V and J calls and clone size are as listed in that table; D and trimming were resolved from the DNA. This sample holds some 150,000 clones; around 92% were observed only once. The top ten clones comprise approximately 1% of the sample.

The sequence links TRBV18 to TRBJ1-5; the D segment could be TRBD1, given 5 matching bases. This clonotype was obtained from an adult in good health. The sample was peripheral blood, taken on day 0 of AZD1222 vaccination. DNA sequence: TGTGCCAGCTCACCCACGCAGGGAGATCAGCCCCAGCATTTT. Translated, this is CASSPTQGDQPQHF.